This T cell receptor beta chain came from a study of T cells in Graves' hyperthyroidism and ophthalmopathy. General study findings and limits: Most thyroid clonotypes expanded above 0.001 were also detected in blood.

Comments on this clonotype: The antigen remains unidentified. An end of the junction does not agree with germline; a read error may underlie this.

Germline V lookup: CDR1 SEHNR, CDR2 FQNEAQ (reference sequence). This CDR3 is built from 13 residues. The TCR beta CDR3 regions underwent amplification using RNA transcripts as the source. HTBI primers were used for first-round RT-PCR of the TCR CDR3. A single record per CDR3 protein comes from TCRdb applying MiXCR to the multiplex PCR reads. Found here are over 700,000 distinct CDR3 sequences, 35% of them singletons; the top ten hold approximately 31%. Diagnoses were established using clinical symptoms, serum thyroxine and TRAb, thyroid ultrasound and orbital computed tomography. The chain links TRBV7-9 to TRBJ1-6, with D hard to call. Sequenced sample: blood. The TCR was taken from a woman aged 40 to 55 with Graves' hyperthyroidism. The CDR3 region has the DNA TGTGCCAGCAGTTACCCAGGAAATTTACCCCTCCACTTT. Translating it yields CASSYPGNLPLHF.